The entry below gives a single T cell receptor (beta chain) sequence along with its context. Because it lacks the conserved phenylalanine or tryptophan at the end, this CDR3 is likely a read error. This sample is drawn from a study of tumor and adjacent non-tumor tissue in lung cancer. RNA was extracted from bulk tissue without any cell sorting. More than 3 cm separated this lung sample from the edge of the tumor. A modified ARM-PCR protocol with three rounds of nested PCR amplified TCRbeta. One entry per CDR3 protein, called by TCRdb with MiXCR from the multiplex PCR reads. This table holds fewer than 75,000 distinct CDR3 sequences, approximately 73% found once. Sequenced: distant non-tumor lung tissue. The receptor's source is a man aged 55-75 years with non-small cell lung cancer.

The CDR3 DNA follows: TGTGCCAGCAGTGAAGTGGCGTCCGCGTACAGTGAGCAGTTCCTC. The encoded protein is CASSEVASAYSEQFL. The gene calls are TRBV6-1 and TRBJ2-1; no firm D call. This CDR3 has 15 residues. CDR1 is MNHNS and CDR2 is SASEGT in the germline V gene.